One sample yielded the 27 T cell receptor beta chains listed below, sequenced in a study of blood T cell repertoires in COVID-19. Using immunoSEQ multiplex PCR, the repertoire was profiled, and TCRdb retains in-frame clones only, with some absent. The sample contains more than 200,000 clones, 70% to 90% of which appear only once. The sequenced material came from peripheral blood. These receptors were obtained from a human donor in a cohort sampled during active COVID-19.

This clone was recorded once. CDR3 amino acids: CASSGGAAFLSGANVLTF. CDR3 nucleotide sequence: TGTGCCAGCAGTGGGGGCGCGGCCTTTCTCTCTGGGGCCAACGTCCTGACTTTC. The chain carries TRBV6-1 and TRBJ2-6, with D tentatively TRBD1 (5 bases). CDR1 MNHNS and CDR2 SASEGT come from the germline V gene. The germline V and J ends were trimmed by 4 bases and 0 bases, with 16 bases remaining between them. CDR3 length: 18 amino acids.

The V call is TRBV4-2, the J call TRBJ2-1, with 11 bases identical to TRBD2. The CDR3 totals 18 residues. With V trimmed by 0 bases and J by 7 bases, 11 bases remained unmatched. From germline, CDR1 is LGHNA and CDR2 YNFKEQ. The CDR3 spells CASSQDQLAGGGGNEQFF. The CDR3, as DNA: TGTGCCAGCAGCCAAGATCAGCTAGCGGGGGGAGGCGGTAATGAGCAGTTCTTC.

This chain joins TRBV7-2 and TRBJ2-1, with a possible D match to TRBD2 (6 bases). The CDR3 runs to 13 residues. CDR1 and CDR2 (germline): SGHTA, FQGNSA. V was shortened by 1 base and J by 9 bases, with 10 bases between the two germline ends. Here the CDR3 DNA reads TGTGCCAGCAGCTTAGTGGGGGGTGGTGAGCAGTTCTTC. Translating gives CASSLVGGGEQFF.

This sequence joins TRBV5-1 and TRBJ2-7; TRBD1 is a possible D gene (5 bases). V lost 2 bases and J 5 bases, leaving 14 bases between the germline ends. The CDR3 is 14 residues long. Germline CDR1 and CDR2: SGHRS and YFSETQ. CDR3 sequence reads: CASSLQALIDEQYF. The CDR3 nucleotides are TGCGCCAGCAGCTTACAGGCCCTTATAGACGAGCAGTACTTC. Full variable domain (rest looked up from reference TRBV5-1 and TRBJ2-7): KAGVTQTPRYLIKTRGQQVTLSCSPISGHRSVSWYQQTPGQGLQFLFEYFSETQRNKGNFPGRFSGRQFSNSRSEMNVSTLELGDSALYLCASSLQALIDEQYFGPGTRLTVT.

V and J are TRBV12-3 or TRBV12-4 and TRBJ2-1; no clear D gene. Trimming took off 3 bases at V and 9 bases at J, with 9 bases between the two ends. The CDR3 covers 12 residues. In nucleotides, the CDR3 is TGTGCCAGCAGTTTCGCCCGAGGTGAGCAGTTCTTC. Its translation is CASSFARGEQFF.

V is TRBV5-4 and J is TRBJ1-1; no clear D gene. Looked up from germline, CDR1 is SGHNT and CDR2 is YYREEE (reference sequence). The CDR3 is 15 amino acids. V gave up 0 bases and J gave up 0 bases, with 9 bases separating them. CDR3 DNA sequence: TGTGCCAGCAGCTTGGTGCCAGTCATGAACACTGAAGCTTTCTTT. Translating gives CASSLVPVMNTEAFF.

Here the CDR3 DNA reads TGTGCCAGCAGCTCCCTGGGAGCGGGGGGACGGGACCGGTACGAGCAGTACTTC. Its translation is CASSSLGAGGRDRYEQYF. The chain joins TRBV13 to TRBJ2-7, with TRBD2 matching over 9 bases. Germline CDR1 reads PRHDT; CDR2 reads FYEKMQ (reference sequence). This CDR3 contains 18 residues. Losses at the gene ends were 4 bases for V and 4 bases for J; bases not matched to a gene: 17.

This clone was seen more than once but under ten times. The chain links TRBV5-1 to TRBJ2-5, with 7 bases matching TRBD2. Looked up from germline, CDR1 is SGHRS and CDR2 is YFSETQ. The length of the CDR3 is 12 residues. After removal of 4 bases from V and 5 bases from J, the junction contained 2 bases not matched to a gene. Written as DNA, the CDR3 is TGCGCCAGCAGCCCCGGGGGGGAGACCCAGTACTTC. Its translation: CASSPGGETQYF.

Points on this clone: The limits of the CDR3 on the DNA are not certain, so only TCRdb's listed CDR3 is given. The chain employs TRBV12-1 and TRBJ2-1; whether TRBD2, the table's D call, matches the DNA was not checked. TRBV12-1 is an annotated pseudogene. The CDR3 contains 17 residues when both ends are counted. The CDR3 region is CASSFAPGSGEYNEQFF.

The chain uses TRBV28 and TRBJ2-7, with D possibly matching TRBD2 (5 bases). The CDR3 length is 11 residues. The V gene's germline CDR1 is MDHEN and CDR2 SYDVKM. The V and J ends lost 7 bases and 7 bases respectively, with 11 bases between them. CDR3 nucleotides: TGTGCCAGCACGCCGGGGATAGAGCAGTACTTC. Residues: CASTPGIEQYF.

This chain connects TRBV4-3 to TRBJ1-4; no clear D. Germline loops: CDR1 LGHNA, CDR2 YSLEER. This CDR3 region has 15 residues. Trimming cost V 3 bases and J 5 bases, with 13 bases left between them. CDR3 sequence (DNA): TGCGCCAGCAGCCATGAGCGCAGACCGAATGAAAAACTGTTTTTT. It yields the protein CASSHERRPNEKLFF.

This chain connects TRBV10-2 to TRBJ1-2; D may be TRBD1 (5 bases). CDR1 is WSHSY and CDR2 is SAAADI in the germline V gene. The length of the CDR3 is 12 residues. Trimming shortened V by 8 bases and J by 6 bases, and 13 bases separated the two germline ends. The CDR3 nucleotides are TGCGCCAGCGGGGAGGGGAATGATGGCTACACCTTC. Protein sequence: CASGEGNDGYTF.

J is TRBJ2-7 and V is TRBV5-1, with TRBD2 matching over 7 bases. CDR3 length: 15 residues. Germline-derived CDR1 and CDR2 are SGHRS and YFSETQ. Germline trimming cut 1 base from V and 5 bases from J; bases unmatched to any gene: 9. CDR3 sequence: CASSLLVGGRDEQYF. DNA for the CDR3: TGCGCCAGCAGCTTGTTGGTGGGAGGGCGTGACGAGCAGTACTTC.

This chain joins TRBV27 and TRBJ2-7; 10 positions agree with TRBD1. Germline V CDR1 and CDR2: MNHEY, SMNVEV (reference sequence). CDR3 length: 15 amino acids. V gave up 4 bases and J gave up 1 base; unmatched junction bases: 4. The CDR3 DNA reads TGTGCCAGCAGTTCCGGGACAGGGGATTCCTACGAGCAGTACTTC. Translation gives CASSSGTGDSYEQYF.

The chain has TRBV7-6 and TRBJ1-5; TRBD1 matches at 7 bases. The length of the CDR3 is 13 residues. With 5 bases clipped from V and 10 bases from J, the junction kept 8 bases outside the gene matches. In germline, CDR1 is SGHVS, CDR2 FNYEAQ. The CDR3 loop is CASSNQGGHPQHF. In nucleotides, the CDR3 is TGTGCCAGCAGCAACCAGGGGGGTCACCCCCAGCATTTT.

The chain links TRBV9 to TRBJ2-7; no clear D gene. CDR1 and CDR2 from the germline V gene are SGDLS and YYNGEE. CDR3 length: 15 residues. Deletions cut 4 bases from V and 0 bases from J, with 14 bases between. The DNA for the CDR3 is TGTGCCAGCAGCCCGGTCGGGTTTGCCTCCTACGAGCAGTACTTC. It specifies CASSPVGFASYEQYF.

The chain joins TRBV18 to TRBJ1-4, with 7 bases matching TRBD1. This CDR3 has 15 amino acids. Germline V CDR1 and CDR2: KGHSH, LQKENI. After removal of 4 bases from V and 7 bases from J, the junction contained 9 bases not matched to a gene. The CDR3 spells CASSLGQAFGEKLFF. The CDR3 DNA reads as TGTGCCAGCTCACTCGGACAGGCCTTTGGTGAAAAACTGTTTTTT.

The rearrangement links TRBV18 to TRBJ2-3; 7 bases fit TRBD1. V trimming: 4 bases; J trimming: 3 bases; junction bases outside the gene matches: 10. Germline CDR1 reads KGHSH; CDR2 reads LQKENI. The CDR3 runs 16 residues. CDR3: CASSLSGQPRTDTQYF. The CDR3 bases are TGTGCCAGCTCACTTTCGGGACAGCCGAGGACAGATACGCAGTATTTT.

The rearrangement links TRBV6-5 to TRBJ1-2; D may be TRBD1 (5 bases). V was shortened by 0 bases and J by 5 bases, with 10 bases between the two germline ends. Looked up from germline, CDR1 is MNHEY and CDR2 is SVGAGI. The CDR3 runs to 14 residues. This CDR3 is CASSYSGGKYGYTF. DNA for the CDR3: TGTGCCAGCAGTTACTCGGGGGGGAAGTATGGCTACACCTTC.

J is TRBJ2-7 and V is TRBV19, with unresolved D. Germline V CDR1 and CDR2: LNHDA, SQIVND (reference sequence). This CDR3 region has 14 residues. Trimming took off 10 bases at V and 7 bases at J, with 23 bases between the two ends. This CDR3 reads CANTDSPGWMEQYF. Written as DNA, the CDR3 is TGTGCCAATACTGACTCGCCTGGGTGGATGGAGCAGTACTTC.

The J gene is TRBJ1-1, the V gene TRBV19; 7 bases line up with TRBD1. The ends lost 6 bases at V and 3 bases at J; junction bases unmatched: 7. The CDR3 runs to 14 residues. Germline loops: CDR1 LNHDA, CDR2 SQIVND (reference sequence). Here the CDR3 DNA reads TGTGCCAGTAGCCGACAGGGATGGGACACTGAAGCTTTCTTT. Translation gives CASSRQGWDTEAFF. The full variable domain, in which reference TRBV19 and TRBJ1-1 provide the parts outside the CDR3, is DGGITQSPKYLFRKEGQNVTLSCEQNLNHDAMYWYRQDPGQGLRLIYYSQIVNDFQKGDIAEGYSVSREKKESFPLTVTSAQKNPTAFYLCASSRQGWDTEAFFGQGTRLTVV.

The chain links TRBV14 to TRBJ2-7; D gene ambiguous. V was clipped by 3 bases and J by 1 base, with 16 bases between them. This CDR3 spans 16 amino acids. Per germline, CDR1 SGHDN and CDR2 FVKESK. CDR3 DNA: TGTGCCAGCAGCCATGGTACGGGTACAAGGTCCTACGAGCAGTACTTC. Its translation is CASSHGTGTRSYEQYF. Together with reference TRBV14 and TRBJ2-7, the CDR3 gives the full variable domain: EAGVTQFPSHSVIEKGQTVTLRCDPISGHDNLYWYRRVMGKEIKFLLHFVKESKQDESGMPNNRFLAERTGGTYSTLKVQPAELEDSGVYFCASSHGTGTRSYEQYFGPGTRLTVT.

DNA of the CDR3: TGTGCCAGCAGCTTCCGGACAGGGGGAGCCTATAGCAATCAGCCCCAGCATTTT. Amino acids: CASSFRTGGAYSNQPQHF. The rearrangement links TRBV5-6 to TRBJ1-5; 10 nucleotides align to TRBD1. Germline V CDR1 and CDR2: SGHDT, YYEEEE. This CDR3 has 18 residues. With V trimmed by 2 bases and J by 0 bases, 8 bases remained unmatched.

CDR3 in DNA: TGTGCCAGCAGCTCCCGGGAAAATCAGCCCCAGCATTTT. Amino acids: CASSSRENQPQHF. This chain connects TRBV7-9 to TRBJ1-5; D unclear. This CDR3 spans 13 amino acids. V lost 4 bases, J lost 4 bases, and 8 bases lay in between. Per germline, CDR1 SEHNR and CDR2 FQNEAQ (reference sequence).

This clone was seen a single time. This chain connects TRBV30 to TRBJ2-1, with D maybe TRBD1 (6 bases). Germline V lookup: CDR1 GTSNPN, CDR2 SVGIG (reference sequence). There are 13 residues in the CDR3. The ends were cut back, 4 bases at V and 9 bases at J, with 16 bases in the middle. CDR3 region: CAWTVSRGTEQFF. Here the CDR3 DNA reads TGTGCCTGGACGGTCAGCAGGGGTACTGAGCAGTTCTTC.

The chain combines TRBV28 with TRBJ2-1, with 10 bases matching TRBD2. V shed 3 bases and J 7 bases; nucleotides not matched to a gene: 9. This CDR3 has 16 amino acids. Germline V CDR1 and CDR2: MDHEN, SYDVKM. The CDR3 DNA reads as TGTGCCAGCAGTTTCCTAGCGGGAGAGGAATCGAATGAGCAGTTCTTC. It translates to CASSFLAGEESNEQFF.

V is TRBV5-5 and J is TRBJ1-5, with D unclear. This CDR3 is built from 16 residues. The germline V and J ends were trimmed by 2 bases and 0 bases, with 12 bases remaining between them. Germline-derived CDR1 and CDR2 are SGHKS and YYEKEE (reference sequence). The chain's CDR3 is CASSFYTPYSNQPQHF. DNA for the CDR3: TGTGCCAGCAGCTTTTACACCCCTTATAGCAATCAGCCCCAGCATTTT.